Shown below are 32 T cell receptor beta chains from a single sample sequenced in a study of blood T cell repertoires in COVID-19. TCRdb's table, derived via immunoSEQ multiplex PCR, lists solely in-frame clones and lacks some. This repertoire shows some 46,000 clones, roughly 88% found once; its top ten account for roughly 7.4%. Sequencing was performed on peripheral blood. These receptors all come from a man aged 50 or older with acute or convalescent COVID-19.

This sequence joins TRBV29-1 and TRBJ2-7; TRBD1 matches 9 bases. Trimming took 2 bases from V and 5 from J; bases not matched to a gene: 7. Germline CDR1 is SQVTM and CDR2 is ANQGSEA. The CDR3 is 14 amino acids. In nucleotides, the CDR3 is TGCAGCGTTGAAAGGGGACAGGGTACGGACGAGCAGTACTTC. Protein: CSVERGQGTDEQYF.

This rearrangement joins TRBV7-3 to TRBJ1-4; D might be TRBD1 (5 bases). In germline, CDR1 is SGHTA, CDR2 FQGTGA. V was shortened by 5 bases and J by 8 bases, with 15 bases between the two germline ends. CDR3 length: 14 residues. CDR3 bases: TGTGCCAGCAGCCCAGGACACGGGTCCGAAAAACTGTTTTTT. Amino acid sequence: CASSPGHGSEKLFF.

The chain combines TRBV12-3 or TRBV12-4 with TRBJ2-1; D gene uncertain. The germline V and J ends were trimmed by 7 bases and 3 bases, with 10 bases remaining between them. The CDR3 has 13 amino acids. The CDR3 DNA sequence: TGTGCCAGCATGGTGGGCAACTACAATGAGCAGTTCTTC. Its protein product is CASMVGNYNEQFF.

As regards this clone: Other DNA sequences in this sample translate to the same CDR3. J is TRBJ2-7 and V is TRBV20-1; D ambiguous. This CDR3 is 11 amino acids long. Germline CDR1 and CDR2: DFQATT and SNEGSKA (reference sequence). Trimming cost V 3 bases and J 0 bases, with 3 bases left between them. The chain's CDR3 is CSASGSYEQYF. Written as DNA, the CDR3 is TGCAGTGCTAGCGGCTCCTACGAGCAGTACTTC.

The V and J genes are TRBV19 and TRBJ2-5; TRBD2 aligns across 10 bases. V lost 1 base to trimming and J lost 3 bases; unmatched junction nucleotides: 5. Germline V gene sequence: CDR1 LNHDA, CDR2 SQIVND (reference sequence). The CDR3 loop spans 16 amino acids. The CDR3, as DNA: TGTGCCAGTAGTATAGGTGGTCTAGCGGGAGAAGAGACCCAGTACTTC. Its protein is CASSIGGLAGEETQYF.

The chain recombines TRBV14 with TRBJ1-2; D is undetermined. Germline values: CDR1 SGHDN, CDR2 FVKESK. The CDR3 length is 17 residues. V was shortened by 1 base and J by 5 bases, with 20 bases between the two germline ends. The CDR3 here is CASSQGVPPRRRYGYTF. In DNA form, the CDR3 reads TGTGCCAGCAGCCAAGGGGTTCCTCCTCGGCGGCGGTATGGCTACACCTTC.

This rearrangement joins TRBV5-4 to TRBJ2-1; 9 bases map to TRBD1. From germline, CDR1 is SGHNT and CDR2 YYREEE (reference sequence). Germline trimming cut 2 bases from V and 3 bases from J; bases unmatched to any gene: 3. The CDR3 length is 15 residues. CDR3 sequence reads: CASSFWDRVYNEQFF. CDR3 in DNA: TGTGCCAGCAGCTTTTGGGACAGGGTCTACAATGAGCAGTTCTTC.

The CDR3 loop is CASKRDREEGELFF. CDR3 nucleotide sequence: TGTGCCAGCAAAAGGGACAGGGAGGAAGGGGAGCTGTTTTTT. The chain is built from TRBV25-1 and TRBJ2-2, with 9 bases identical to TRBD1. This CDR3 region has 14 residues. Germline trimming cut 7 bases from V and 8 bases from J; bases unmatched to any gene: 8. Germline lookup yields CDR1 MGHDK and CDR2 SYGVNS.

This chain links TRBV9 with TRBJ2-1; 7 nucleotides agree with TRBD1. This CDR3 spans 15 amino acids. J was trimmed by 2 bases and V by 0 bases; bases with no gene match: 2. Per the germline V gene, CDR1 is SGDLS and CDR2 is YYNGEE. DNA of the CDR3: TGTGCCAGCAGCGTAGTAGGGACAGCCTACAATGAGCAGTTCTTC. Amino acid sequence: CASSVVGTAYNEQFF.

In this sample, this clone turned up a few times. The chain couples TRBV19 to TRBJ2-7; unclear D gene. V was clipped by 5 bases and J by 5 bases, with 19 bases between them. Germline values: CDR1 LNHDA, CDR2 SQIVND (reference sequence). This CDR3 comprises 15 residues. DNA for the CDR3: TGTGCCAGTAGTGGCACGTTCGTGATTGCCGACGAGCAGTACTTC. Amino acid sequence: CASSGTFVIADEQYF.

The gene calls are TRBV28 and TRBJ1-5; D gene uncertain. Per the germline V gene, CDR1 is MDHEN and CDR2 is SYDVKM. V was cut by 8 bases and J by 5 bases, with 16 bases left in between. The CDR3 length is 14 residues. The CDR3 is CASVPETGYQPQHF. The DNA for the CDR3 is TGTGCCAGCGTCCCCGAAACGGGGTATCAGCCCCAGCATTTT.

This chain links TRBV25-1 with TRBJ2-1; D not certain. Trimming took off 2 bases at V and 5 bases at J, with 10 bases between the two ends. Looked up from germline, CDR1 is MGHDK and CDR2 is SYGVNS. CDR3 length: 14 amino acids. The CDR3 region is CASSEPRINNEQFF. CDR3 DNA sequence: TGTGCCAGCAGTGAACCCAGGATAAACAATGAGCAGTTCTTC.

This clone was picked up one time. V is TRBV5-1 and J is TRBJ1-1, with D perhaps TRBD1 (5 bases). The CDR3 is made up of 14 amino acids. The V gene's germline CDR1 is SGHRS and CDR2 YFSETQ. The V end was cut by 5 bases, the J end by 3 bases, with 14 bases between. The CDR3 bases are TGCGCCAGCAGTGTACCAGGGAGGGACACTGAAGCTTTCTTT. Translated, it gives CASSVPGRDTEAFF.

This rearrangement joins TRBV4-2 to TRBJ2-2; 9 bases agree with TRBD2. This CDR3 spans 16 amino acids. Germline lookup yields CDR1 LGHNA and CDR2 YNFKEQ. V shed 3 bases and J 2 bases; nucleotides not matched to a gene: 4. CDR3 DNA: TGTGCCAGCAGCCACTCTAGCGGGGCTAACACCGGGGAGCTGTTTTTT. Translated, it gives CASSHSSGANTGELFF.

The chain links TRBV5-5 to TRBJ1-1; D uncertain. The CDR3 runs to 14 residues. Germline lookup yields CDR1 SGHKS and CDR2 YYEKEE (reference sequence). V dropped 2 bases and J dropped 0 bases, with 8 bases sitting between them. CDR3 protein: CASSFSSMNTEAFF. In DNA form, the CDR3 reads TGTGCCAGCAGCTTTAGCAGCATGAACACTGAAGCTTTCTTT.

This sequence joins TRBV25-1 and TRBJ1-1; no clear D. The CDR3 is 15 amino acids. In germline, CDR1 is MGHDK, CDR2 SYGVNS. With 4 bases removed from V and 0 bases from J, the gap between germline ends came to 12 bases. The CDR3 region has the DNA TGTGCCAGCAGTGCCTTCGGTGAGGTGAACACTGAAGCTTTCTTT. Translating gives CASSAFGEVNTEAFF.

The chain links TRBV11-2 to TRBJ2-1; D is possibly TRBD1 (5 bases). V was pared by 5 bases and J by 1 base, with 9 bases between. The CDR3 runs to 14 residues. Germline V gene data show CDR1 as SGHAT and CDR2 as FQNNGV. The CDR3, as DNA: TGTGCCAGCAGCGCCCAGGGTTCCTACAATGAGCAGTTCTTC. It codes for CASSAQGSYNEQFF.

V usage is TRBV21-1 and J usage is TRBJ2-1; TRBD2, the D gene given by the table, was not confirmed from the DNA. TRBV21-1 is given as a pseudogene. The CDR3 has 12 amino acids. The CDR3 protein is CASSTRAGEQFF. The CDR3 DNA follows: TGTGCCAGCAGCACCCGAGCGGGCGAGCAGTTCTTC.

The chain links TRBV29-1 to TRBJ1-2; 9 bases align to TRBD1. Germline-derived CDR1 and CDR2 are SQVTM and ANQGSEA. V gave up 7 bases and J gave up 8 bases; unmatched junction bases: 11. This CDR3 region has 13 residues. This CDR3 is CSATPRDREGYTF. The DNA for the CDR3 is TGCAGCGCAACTCCCCGGGACAGGGAAGGCTACACCTTC.

CDR3 sequence (DNA): TGTGCCAGCAGCGAAACTACAGGGCACACCATATATTTT. It codes for CASSETTGHTIYF. The chain couples TRBV9 to TRBJ1-3; TRBD1 might be the D (6 bases). Germline CDR1 is SGDLS and CDR2 is YYNGEE. V dropped 3 bases and J dropped 8 bases, with 12 bases sitting between them. This CDR3 contains 13 residues.

This clone was counted once. The chain couples TRBV13 to TRBJ2-7; TRBD1 agrees at 8 bases. From germline, CDR1 is PRHDT and CDR2 FYEKMQ (reference sequence). The CDR3 consists of 15 residues. The V and J ends lost 7 bases and 0 bases, in that order; junction bases with no gene match: 8. In DNA, the CDR3 is TGTGCCAGCACCTACAGGGGGACCTCCTCCTACGAGCAGTACTTC. As protein: CASTYRGTSSYEQYF.

The rearrangement uses TRBV6-5 and TRBJ2-1, with 9 bases identical to TRBD1. Germline V gives CDR1 MNHEY, CDR2 SVGAGI. V gave up 7 bases and J gave up 9 bases; unmatched junction bases: 7. The CDR3 is 13 amino acids. The CDR3 DNA sequence: TGTGCCAGCATGCAGGACAGGGGTAGTGAGCAGTTCTTC. Translated: CASMQDRGSEQFF.

This clone turned up a few times. The gene calls are TRBV4-2 and TRBJ2-3; D may be TRBD2 (5 bases). The CDR3 totals 14 residues. The germline gives CDR1 LGHNA, CDR2 YNFKEQ. V was clipped by 4 bases and J by 1 base, with 9 bases between them. CDR3 coding DNA: TGTGCCAGCAGCCCTTTGGGAGGCACAGATACGCAGTATTTT. Protein product: CASSPLGGTDTQYF.

This clone was detected a few times. The CDR3 reads CASRMDRSPNYGYTF. CDR3 DNA: TGTGCCAGTCGGATGGACAGGTCGCCTAACTATGGCTACACCTTC. The V call is TRBV19, the J call TRBJ1-2; 7 nucleotides match TRBD1. There are 15 residues in the CDR3. Germline V gene sequence: CDR1 LNHDA, CDR2 SQIVND (reference sequence). V gave up 8 bases and J gave up 0 bases; unmatched junction bases: 9.

The V and J genes are TRBV28 and TRBJ1-3; tentatively, D is TRBD1 (5 bases). Germline V gene lookup returns CDR1 MDHEN and CDR2 SYDVKM. The length of the CDR3 is 15 residues. V lost 7 bases and J 0 bases, leaving 13 bases between the germline ends. CDR3 nucleotide sequence: TGTGCCAGCACCTCCGCGGGGGACTCTGGAAACACCATATATTTT. This encodes CASTSAGDSGNTIYF.

The rearrangement links TRBV12-5 to TRBJ2-3, with D possibly TRBD2 on 5 matching bases. The V end lost 4 bases, the J end lost 0 bases, and 17 bases lay between the germline ends. The V gene's germline CDR1 is LGHNT and CDR2 FRNRAP. The CDR3 consists of 17 residues. The CDR3 loop is CASGSTTPSGSTDTQYF. For the CDR3, the DNA is TGTGCTAGTGGTTCGACAACCCCAAGCGGTAGCACAGATACGCAGTATTTT.

The V and J genes are TRBV5-1 and TRBJ1-1; D unclear. The V gene's germline CDR1 is SGHRS and CDR2 YFSETQ. The CDR3 is made up of 14 amino acids. V was pared by 4 bases and J by 1 base, with 11 bases between. The CDR3 here is CASSPNTQNTEAFF. The CDR3 DNA reads TGCGCCAGCAGCCCCAACACCCAGAACACTGAAGCTTTCTTT.

In its sample, this clone was seen once. This chain joins TRBV11-1 and TRBJ1-3, with TRBD1 identical over 10 bases. Germline CDR1 and CDR2: SGHAT and FQDESV (reference sequence). The CDR3 runs 14 residues. V was clipped by 3 bases and J by 8 bases; unmatched bases: 4. CDR3 residues: CASSFTDRGDTIYF. The CDR3 DNA follows: TGTGCCAGCAGCTTCACGGACAGGGGGGACACCATATATTTT.

The CDR3 reads CASSLSGRETHYGYTF. CDR3 bases: TGTGCCAGCAGTTTATCTGGACGGGAAACTCATTATGGCTACACCTTC. The chain has TRBV28 and TRBJ1-2; no firm D call. This CDR3 contains 16 residues. CDR1 is MDHEN and CDR2 is SYDVKM in the germline V gene. V was cut by 1 base and J by 5 bases, with 17 bases left in between.

V usage is TRBV5-4 and J usage is TRBJ1-2, with a possible D match to TRBD1 (6 bases). CDR3 length equals 15 residues. Trimming shortened V by 5 bases and J by 1 base, and 15 bases separated the two germline ends. CDR1 and CDR2 from the germline V gene are SGHNT and YYREEE (reference sequence). CDR3 nucleotide sequence: TGTGCCAGCAGTGCAGGCGGGGGCGATAACTATGGCTACACCTTC. Its translation: CASSAGGGDNYGYTF.

The chain has TRBV5-1 and TRBJ1-6; D might be TRBD1 (5 bases). The germline CDR1 and CDR2 sequences are SGHRS and YFSETQ. The CDR3 extends over 14 amino acids. The germline V and J ends were trimmed by 3 bases and 7 bases, with 11 bases remaining between them. CDR3 sequence: CASSWGVLNSPLHF. The CDR3 DNA sequence: TGCGCCAGCAGCTGGGGGGTTCTGAATTCACCCCTCCACTTT.

This chain connects TRBV4-1 to TRBJ2-2, with 10 bases identical to TRBD1. The germline V gene has CDR1 MGHRA and CDR2 YSYEKL. The CDR3 is made up of 17 amino acids. V dropped 3 bases and J dropped 5; count of bases not matched to a gene: 9. Here the CDR3 reads CASSHSRQGAITGELFF. CDR3 DNA: TGCGCCAGCAGCCATTCCCGACAGGGGGCAATTACCGGGGAGCTGTTTTTT.